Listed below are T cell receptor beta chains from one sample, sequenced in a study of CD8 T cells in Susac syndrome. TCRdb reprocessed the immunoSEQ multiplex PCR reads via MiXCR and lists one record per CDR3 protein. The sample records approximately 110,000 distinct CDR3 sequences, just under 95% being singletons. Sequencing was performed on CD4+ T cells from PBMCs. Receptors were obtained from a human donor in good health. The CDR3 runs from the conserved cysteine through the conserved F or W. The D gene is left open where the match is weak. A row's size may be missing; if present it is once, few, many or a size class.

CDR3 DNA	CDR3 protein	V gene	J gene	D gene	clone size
TGTGCCAGCAGTCCCGGACCCAAACTCCATTCACCCCTCCACTTT	CASSPGPKLHSPLHF	TRBV12-3/TRBV12-4	TRBJ1-6	-	-
TGTGCCAGCAGCCCCATGGCGGGAGGAGGCAATGAGCAGTTCTTC	CASSPMAGGGNEQFF	TRBV11-2	TRBJ2-1	TRBD2	-
TGCAGTGCTAGAGGTGGGGGACAGGGTTACAATGAGCAGTTCTTC	CSARGGGQGYNEQFF	TRBV20-1	TRBJ2-1	TRBD1	once
TGCAGTGCAACTAAAGGGGCAGGGAACACTGAAGCTTTCTTT	CSATKGAGNTEAFF	TRBV20-1	TRBJ1-1	-	-
TGTGCCAGCAGTCGGCAGGATGCCACCGGGGAGCTGTTTTTT	CASSRQDATGELFF	TRBV3-1	TRBJ2-2	-	-
TGTGCCAGCAGCTTAGAATCAGGCACTGAAGCTTTCTTT	CASSLESGTEAFF	TRBV7-9	TRBJ1-1	-	-
TGTGCCAGCAGCTTGGGACTAGCCGGCAATGAGCAGTTCTTC	CASSLGLAGNEQFF	TRBV7-2	TRBJ2-1	TRBD2	-
TGTGCCAGCAGCCAAGACAGCGGAGGTTCACCCCTCCACTTT	CASSQDSGGSPLHF	TRBV3-1	TRBJ1-6	-	-
TGTGCCAGCAGTCGCTTAGCGGGAGGCATATACAATGAGCAGTTCTTC	CASSRLAGGIYNEQFF	TRBV12-3/TRBV12-4	TRBJ2-1	TRBD2	once
TGCGCCAGCAGCAACCGGGAGGGCCGTACAGATACGCAGTATTTT	CASSNREGRTDTQYF	TRBV5-1	TRBJ2-3	TRBD2	-
TGTGCCAGCACCCGTCGAACTAGTAGTAGGTTCACAGATACGCAGTATTTT	CASTRRTSSRFTDTQYF	TRBV21-1	TRBJ2-3	-	-
TGTGCCAGCAGCCTAGCGGGATCCTACAATGAGCAGTTCTTC	CASSLAGSYNEQFF	TRBV6-2/TRBV6-3	TRBJ2-1	TRBD2	few